One sample yielded the 25 T cell receptor beta chains listed below, sequenced in a study of control samples from healthy donors and cancer patients. Sequencing used immunoSEQ multiplex PCR; TCRdb keeps in-frame clones, though not all of them. The sample lists some 120,000 clones, approximately 92% occurring once. Sequencing input: PBMCs. Receptors were obtained from a woman between 50 and 59 years old with colorectal cancer.

The chain is built from TRBV19 and TRBJ2-2; TRBD1 aligns across 7 bases. V dropped 1 base and J dropped 5; count of bases not matched to a gene: 7. CDR3 length: 16 residues. The germline V gene encodes CDR1 LNHDA and CDR2 SQIVND (reference sequence). CDR3 residues: CASSIVPGQLTGELFF. CDR3 nucleotide sequence: TGTGCCAGTAGTATAGTCCCGGGACAGCTAACCGGGGAGCTGTTTTTT.

CDR3 region: CASSQDLTGAGELFF. As DNA, the CDR3 is TGTGCCAGCAGCCAAGATCTTACGGGCGCCGGGGAGCTGTTTTTT. The chain is built from TRBV3-1 (or the pseudogene TRBV3-2) and TRBJ2-2, with D unresolved. From germline, CDR1 is LGHDT and CDR2 YNNKEL (reference sequence). This CDR3 is 15 amino acids long. V lost 0 bases and J lost 6, with 11 bases in between.

This chain links TRBV2 with TRBJ1-1; 12 nucleotides match TRBD1. This CDR3 contains 15 residues. Germline V CDR1 and CDR2: SNHLY, FYNNEI. V was pared by 6 bases and J by 5 bases, with 7 bases of the junction left unmatched. The CDR3 region has the DNA TGTGCCAGCAGCAACCTGGGACAGGGGGCAACTGAAGCTTTCTTT. It yields the protein CASSNLGQGATEAFF.

The V call is TRBV7-2, the J call TRBJ2-2, with 8 bases aligning to TRBD1. Trimming cost V 6 bases and J 3 bases; bases outside gene matches: 9. The CDR3 totals 16 residues. Germline CDR1 SGHTA, CDR2 FQGNSA. CDR3 nucleotides: TGTGCCAGCAGGGCTCGTGGGACAGGCGACACCGGGGAGCTGTTTTTT. Encoded protein: CASRARGTGDTGELFF.

This clone was recorded only once. The genes are TRBV30 and TRBJ2-5; D tentatively reads TRBD1 or TRBD2 (5 bases each). Germline V gene data show CDR1 as GTSNPN and CDR2 as SVGIG (reference sequence). This CDR3 region has 13 residues. V was trimmed by 0 bases and J by 9 bases, leaving 14 bases between them. Written as DNA, the CDR3 is TGTGCCTGGAGTGTAAAGCGGCAAGGGGCCCAGTACTTC. Its translation: CAWSVKRQGAQYF.

The V and J genes are TRBV11-2 and TRBJ1-5; 7 positions agree with TRBD1. V gave up 3 bases and J gave up 7 bases; unmatched junction bases: 6. The CDR3 loop spans 14 amino acids. Germline CDR1 SGHAT, CDR2 FQNNGV. CDR3: CASSFDRVGQPQHF. CDR3 DNA sequence: TGTGCCAGCAGCTTCGACAGGGTAGGGCAGCCCCAGCATTTT.

The chain employs TRBV9 and TRBJ1-4; the D is unclear. V lost 4 bases and J lost 4, with 14 bases in between. The CDR3 length is 15 residues. Per the germline V gene, CDR1 is SGDLS and CDR2 is YYNGEE. The CDR3 protein is CASSSQRGVNEKLFF. The CDR3 nucleotides are TGTGCCAGCAGCTCCCAGAGAGGAGTTAATGAAAAACTGTTTTTT.

The chain has TRBV11-2 and TRBJ2-1; D perhaps matches TRBD1 (5 bases). The V end was cut by 3 bases, the J end by 7 bases, with 7 bases between. Germline CDR1 is SGHAT and CDR2 is FQNNGV. The CDR3 is 12 amino acids. The CDR3: CASSLAGNEQFF. In DNA form, the CDR3 reads TGTGCCAGCAGCTTGGCAGGGAATGAGCAGTTCTTC.

CDR3 residues: CASSPRVGSSYGYTF. CDR3 in DNA: TGCGCCAGCAGCCCGAGAGTGGGCAGCTCCTATGGCTACACCTTC. The chain combines TRBV5-1 with TRBJ1-2, with D unclear. CDR1 SGHRS and CDR2 YFSETQ come from the germline V gene. The CDR3 totals 15 residues. Between the trimmed V and J ends, which lost 4 bases and 4 bases, there was a span of 17 bases.

V and J are TRBV28 and TRBJ1-2; D is possibly TRBD1 (5 bases). This CDR3 spans 14 amino acids. Germline values: CDR1 MDHEN, CDR2 SYDVKM. V was pared by 3 bases and J by 8 bases, with 16 bases between. The CDR3 nucleotides are TGTGCCAGCAGTTTTGTGGGCAGGGCGGAGGGCTACACCTTC. Amino acid sequence: CASSFVGRAEGYTF.

This chain links TRBV5-1 with TRBJ1-2, with D maybe TRBD1 (6 bases). This CDR3 is built from 13 residues. V was clipped by 8 bases and J by 2 bases, with 13 bases between them. Germline V gene lookup returns CDR1 SGHRS and CDR2 YFSETQ. CDR3 DNA sequence: TGCGCCAGTACCCGGGACACCAACTATGGCTACACCTTC. It translates to CASTRDTNYGYTF.

This clone was counted once. The rearrangement joins TRBV27 to TRBJ1-2; D unclear. Trimming removed 2 bases from V and 0 bases from J, with 4 bases in between. From germline, CDR1 is MNHEY and CDR2 SMNVEV (reference sequence). The CDR3 sequence is 13 residues long. The CDR3 DNA is TGTGCCAGCAGTTTAAAACCTAACTATGGCTACACCTTC. Amino acid sequence: CASSLKPNYGYTF.

J is TRBJ1-4 and V is TRBV7-9; 9 bases are shared with TRBD1. The J segment lost 7 bases and the V segment lost 5 bases, leaving 2 bases of the junction unmatched. CDR1 is SEHNR, CDR2 FQNEAQ, per germline (reference sequence). The CDR3 is 13 amino acids. The CDR3 DNA reads TGTGCCAGCAGCCGGGGACAGGGTGAAAAACTGTTTTTT. Protein sequence: CASSRGQGEKLFF.

This clone appeared once. The chain uses TRBV5-1 and TRBJ1-1; TRBD1 is a possible D gene (5 bases). With 0 bases removed from V and 4 bases from J, the gap between germline ends came to 19 bases. Germline-derived CDR1 and CDR2 are SGHRS and YFSETQ. The CDR3 spans 17 residues. CDR3 DNA sequence: TGCGCCAGCAGCTTGGCCCGCCCAGGACGCGGGGCCACTGAAGCTTTCTTT. Its protein product is CASSLARPGRGATEAFF.

This clone was recorded only once. The rearrangement joins TRBV12-3 or TRBV12-4 to TRBJ1-5; D might be TRBD1 (6 bases). V lost 5 bases and J lost 5, with 10 bases in between. The CDR3 sequence is 13 residues long. The DNA of the CDR3 is TGTGCCAGCAGTACAGGGCTTTATCAGCCCCAGCATTTT. Protein: CASSTGLYQPQHF.

This chain connects TRBV3-1 (or the pseudogene TRBV3-2) to TRBJ2-7; tentative D call: TRBD1 (6 bases). Germline-derived CDR1 and CDR2 are LGHDT and YNNKEL (reference sequence). The CDR3 is 13 amino acids. With 2 bases removed from V and 6 bases from J, the gap between germline ends came to 11 bases. Here the CDR3 reads CASSQIRGGEQYF. CDR3 in DNA: TGTGCCAGCAGCCAAATCAGGGGTGGCGAGCAGTACTTC.

The V call is TRBV6-4, the J call TRBJ2-7, with no clear D. The ends were cut back, 5 bases at V and 3 bases at J, with 11 bases in the middle. The CDR3 covers 13 residues. The germline V gene has CDR1 MRHNA and CDR2 SNTAGT. CDR3 coding DNA: TGTGCCAGCAGTCCAGAATTGGGCTACGAGCAGTACTTC. Its protein is CASSPELGYEQYF.

The rearrangement uses TRBV5-6 and TRBJ2-4, with no clear D. V dropped 3 bases and J dropped 0 bases, with 7 bases sitting between them. Germline CDR1 is SGHDT and CDR2 is YYEEEE. CDR3 length: 14 amino acids. CDR3 sequence: CASSSTLAKNIQYF. The CDR3 DNA reads TGTGCCAGCAGCTCGACATTAGCCAAAAACATTCAGTACTTC.

This clone was counted once. The J gene is TRBJ1-2, the V gene TRBV19; tentatively, D is TRBD1 (6 bases). The CDR3 runs to 12 residues. The V gene lost 7 bases and the J gene lost 5 bases, with 11 bases spanning the gap. The germline V gene has CDR1 LNHDA and CDR2 SQIVND (reference sequence). The CDR3 coding sequence is TGTGCCAGTACAGGGGTGAGATATGGCTACACCTTC. Residues: CASTGVRYGYTF.

This chain connects TRBV12-3 or TRBV12-4 to TRBJ1-3; D uncertain. V gave up 8 bases and J gave up 4 bases, with 12 bases separating them. CDR3 length equals 13 residues. The CDR3 is CASLVYSGNTIYF. The CDR3 DNA is TGTGCCAGCCTCGTATATTCGGGAAACACCATATATTTT.

V usage is TRBV19 and J usage is TRBJ1-5, with D hard to call. The germline gives CDR1 LNHDA, CDR2 SQIVND (reference sequence). CDR3 length: 13 residues. With 2 bases removed from V and 9 bases from J, the gap between germline ends came to 11 bases. Written as DNA, the CDR3 is TGTGCCAGTAGTATATCGCCAAACCGGCCCCAGCATTTT. As protein: CASSISPNRPQHF.

The CDR3 nucleotides are TGTGCCATCAGTGGGAAAAGAGAGACAGATACGCAGTATTTT. It specifies CAISGKRETDTQYF. The V call is TRBV10-3, the J call TRBJ2-3; the D is unclear. This CDR3 contains 14 residues. Deletions cut 4 bases from V and 3 bases from J, with 11 bases between. From germline, CDR1 is ENHRY and CDR2 SYGVKD.

This chain connects TRBV6-6 to TRBJ1-1; unclear D gene. The length of the CDR3 is 13 residues. The ends were cut back, 4 bases at V and 4 bases at J, with 10 bases in the middle. CDR1 and CDR2 from the germline V gene are MNHNY and SVGAGI (reference sequence). The CDR3 DNA follows: TGTGCCAGCAGTTTCAATGGCCCCACTGAAGCTTTCTTT. This codes for CASSFNGPTEAFF.

This clone was found once. This chain joins TRBV5-1 and TRBJ2-2, with D hard to call. In germline, CDR1 is SGHRS, CDR2 YFSETQ. Trimming stripped 3 bases from V and 4 bases from J, with 13 bases between. The CDR3 runs 15 residues. CDR3 DNA sequence: TGCGCCAGCAGCTCGAACACGGACGGCACCGGGGAGCTGTTTTTT. Translated: CASSSNTDGTGELFF. Based on the CDR3 plus reference TRBV5-1 and TRBJ2-2, the full variable domain is KAGVTQTPRYLIKTRGQQVTLSCSPISGHRSVSWYQQTPGQGLQFLFEYFSETQRNKGNFPGRFSGRQFSNSRSEMNVSTLELGDSALYLCASSSNTDGTGELFFGEGSRLTVL.

The rearrangement links TRBV10-3 to TRBJ1-1; D gene uncertain. CDR3 length equals 15 residues. Trimming pared 0 bases from V and 0 bases from J, leaving 8 bases between. The germline V gene encodes CDR1 ENHRY and CDR2 SYGVKD. The CDR3 protein is CAISESGRMNTEAFF. CDR3 sequence (DNA): TGTGCCATCAGTGAGTCCGGCAGGATGAACACTGAAGCTTTCTTT.